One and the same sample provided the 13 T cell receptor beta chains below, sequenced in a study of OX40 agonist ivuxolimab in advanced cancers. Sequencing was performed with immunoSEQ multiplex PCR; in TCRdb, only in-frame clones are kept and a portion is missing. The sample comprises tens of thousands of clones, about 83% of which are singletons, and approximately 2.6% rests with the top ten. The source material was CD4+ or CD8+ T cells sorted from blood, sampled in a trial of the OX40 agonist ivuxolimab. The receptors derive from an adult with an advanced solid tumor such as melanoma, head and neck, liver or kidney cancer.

CDR3 nucleotides: TGTGCCAGCAGCCTGACTAGCAACTCCTACAATGAGCAGTTCTTC. The encoded protein is CASSLTSNSYNEQFF. The chain carries TRBV7-2 and TRBJ2-1, with 7 nucleotides matching TRBD2. The germline V gene has CDR1 SGHTA and CDR2 FQGNSA. J was trimmed by 0 bases and V by 5 bases; bases with no gene match: 4. The CDR3 runs to 15 residues.

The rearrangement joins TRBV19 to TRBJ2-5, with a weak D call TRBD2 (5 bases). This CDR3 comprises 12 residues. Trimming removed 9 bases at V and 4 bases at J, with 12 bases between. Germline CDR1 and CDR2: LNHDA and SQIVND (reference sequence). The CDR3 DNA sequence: TGTGCCAGCTCCCGAGGGTTAGAGACCCAGTACTTC. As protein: CASSRGLETQYF.

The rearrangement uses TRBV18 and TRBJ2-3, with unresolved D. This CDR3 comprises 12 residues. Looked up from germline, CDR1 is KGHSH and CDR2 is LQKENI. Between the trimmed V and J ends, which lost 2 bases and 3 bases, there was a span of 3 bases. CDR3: CASSPETDTQYF. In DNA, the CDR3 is TGTGCCAGCTCACCAGAAACAGATACGCAGTATTTT. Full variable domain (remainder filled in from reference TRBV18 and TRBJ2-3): NAGVMQNPRHLVRRRGQEARLRCSPMKGHSHVYWYRQLPEEGLKFMVYLQKENIIDESGMPKERFSAEFPKEGPSILRIQQVVRGDSAAYFCASSPETDTQYFGPGTRLTVL.

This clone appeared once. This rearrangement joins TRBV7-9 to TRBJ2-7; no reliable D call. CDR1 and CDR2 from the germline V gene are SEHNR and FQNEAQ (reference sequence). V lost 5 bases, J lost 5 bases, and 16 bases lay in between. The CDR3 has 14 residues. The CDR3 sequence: CASSPGTTLHEQYF. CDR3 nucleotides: TGTGCCAGCAGCCCGGGCACTACCCTACACGAGCAGTACTTC.

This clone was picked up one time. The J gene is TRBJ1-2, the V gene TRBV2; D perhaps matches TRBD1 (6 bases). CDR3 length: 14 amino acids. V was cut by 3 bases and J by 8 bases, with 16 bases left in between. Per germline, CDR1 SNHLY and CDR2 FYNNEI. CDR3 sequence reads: CASSEGAGYDGYTF. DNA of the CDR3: TGTGCCAGCAGTGAGGGGGCGGGATATGACGGCTACACCTTC.

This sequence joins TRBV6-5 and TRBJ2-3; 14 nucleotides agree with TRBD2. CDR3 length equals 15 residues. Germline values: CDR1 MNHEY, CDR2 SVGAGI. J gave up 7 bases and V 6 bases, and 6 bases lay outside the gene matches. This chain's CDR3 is CASSRTSGGQNTQYF. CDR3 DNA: TGTGCCAGCAGCCGGACTAGCGGGGGGCAGAATACGCAGTATTTT.

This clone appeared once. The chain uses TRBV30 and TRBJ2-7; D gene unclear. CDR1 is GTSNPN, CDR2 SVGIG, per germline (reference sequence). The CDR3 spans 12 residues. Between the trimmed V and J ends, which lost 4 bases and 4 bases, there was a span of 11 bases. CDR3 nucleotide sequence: TGTGCCTGGACAGGTACTTTGTACGAGCAGTACTTC. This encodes CAWTGTLYEQYF. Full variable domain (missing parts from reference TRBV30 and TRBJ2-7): SQTIHQWPATLVQPVGSPLSLECTVEGTSNPNLYWYRQAAGRGLQLLFYSVGIGQISSEVPQNLSASRPQDRQFILSSKKLLLSDSGFYLCAWTGTLYEQYFGPGTRLTVT.

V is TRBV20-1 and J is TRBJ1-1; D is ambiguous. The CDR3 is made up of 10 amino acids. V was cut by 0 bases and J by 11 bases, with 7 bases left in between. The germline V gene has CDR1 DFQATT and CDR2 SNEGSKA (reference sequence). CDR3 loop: CSAREVRAFF. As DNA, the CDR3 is TGCAGTGCTAGAGAGGTACGGGCTTTCTTT.

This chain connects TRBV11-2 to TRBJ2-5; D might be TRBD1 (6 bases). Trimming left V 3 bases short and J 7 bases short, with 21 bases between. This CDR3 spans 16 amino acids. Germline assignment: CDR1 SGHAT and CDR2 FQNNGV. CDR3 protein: CASSLMIQGAMGTQYF. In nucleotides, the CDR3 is TGTGCCAGCAGCTTGATGATACAGGGAGCCATGGGGACCCAGTACTTC. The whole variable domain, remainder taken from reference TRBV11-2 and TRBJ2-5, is EAGVAQSPRYKIIEKRQSVAFWCNPISGHATLYWYQQILGQGPKLLIQFQNNGVVDDSQLPKDRFSAERLKGVDSTLKIQPAKLEDSAVYLCASSLMIQGAMGTQYFGPGTRLLVL.

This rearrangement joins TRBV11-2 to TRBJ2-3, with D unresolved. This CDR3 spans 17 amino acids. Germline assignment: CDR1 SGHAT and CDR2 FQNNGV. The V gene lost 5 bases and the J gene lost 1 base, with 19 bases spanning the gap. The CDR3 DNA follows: TGTGCCAGCAGCACCTCTCCGGTCCCAGAACGCACAGATACGCAGTATTTT. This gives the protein CASSTSPVPERTDTQYF.

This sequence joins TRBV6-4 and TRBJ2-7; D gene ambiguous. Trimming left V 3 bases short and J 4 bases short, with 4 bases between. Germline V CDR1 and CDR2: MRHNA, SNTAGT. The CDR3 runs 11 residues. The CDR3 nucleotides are TGTGCCAGCAGTGAGGGGTACGAGCAGTACTTC. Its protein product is CASSEGYEQYF.

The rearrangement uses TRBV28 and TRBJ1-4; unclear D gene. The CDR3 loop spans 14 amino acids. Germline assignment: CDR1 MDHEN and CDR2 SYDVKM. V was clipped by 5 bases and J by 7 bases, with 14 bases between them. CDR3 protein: CASSPVAVAEKLFF. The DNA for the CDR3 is TGTGCCAGCAGTCCTGTTGCGGTGGCTGAAAAACTGTTTTTT.

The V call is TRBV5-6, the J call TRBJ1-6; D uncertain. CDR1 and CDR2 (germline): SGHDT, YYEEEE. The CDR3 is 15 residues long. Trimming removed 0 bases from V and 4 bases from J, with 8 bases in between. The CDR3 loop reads CASSLEGRYNSPLHF. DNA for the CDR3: TGTGCCAGCAGCTTGGAAGGCAGGTATAATTCACCCCTCCACTTT.